This T cell receptor beta chain comes out of a study of T cell responses to AZD1222 COVID-19 vaccine. J gave up 5 bases and V 7 bases, and 10 bases lay outside the gene matches. The CDR3 has 14 amino acids. The germline V gene encodes CDR1 SGHRS and CDR2 YFSETQ. Study observations and caveats: Only a handful of AZD1222 recipients, five to seven in all, had baseline seropositivity. The donors showed a predominance of white British ancestry and of females, with possible underestimation of clonal diversity. Dominant CD4 TCR responses targeted spike regions 160-218 and 743-854. All repertoire sampling was performed exclusively after the peak T cell response.

In the case of this clone: Its antigen is undetermined.

Profiling relied on immunoSEQ multiplex PCR, and the TCRdb table lists in-frame clones only, not all of them. The sample holds some 150,000 clones, 88% seen once. The source material was peripheral blood, sampled on day 0 of AZD1222 vaccination. This receptor was obtained from an adult in good health. The chain employs TRBV5-1 and TRBJ1-2; TRBD1 matches at 8 bases. The CDR3 sequence is CASSNQGASYGYTF. The CDR3 nucleotides read TGCGCCAGCTCAAACCAGGGGGCTTCGTATGGCTACACCTTC.